Presented here are 31 T cell receptor beta chains from one specimen sequenced in a study of blood T cell repertoires in COVID-19. Sequencing was performed with immunoSEQ multiplex PCR; in TCRdb, only in-frame clones are kept and a portion is missing. This sample carries around 260,000 clones, 86% of them seen once, and the ten largest clones take 2.5% to 3%. The sequenced sample was peripheral blood. These receptors came from a woman aged 25 to 39 with active or convalescent COVID-19.

The sample holds one count of this clone. This chain joins TRBV7-9 and TRBJ1-5; no firm D call. Germline V lookup: CDR1 SEHNR, CDR2 FQNEAQ (reference sequence). Between the trimmed V and J ends, which lost 1 base and 7 bases, there was a span of 8 bases. The CDR3 runs to 13 residues. The chain's CDR3 is CASSLGAEQPQHF. The CDR3 DNA follows: TGTGCCAGCAGCTTAGGGGCAGAACAGCCCCAGCATTTT.

The V call is TRBV28, the J call TRBJ2-1; tentatively, D is TRBD2 (6 bases). The CDR3 sequence is 14 residues long. The V end lost 4 bases, the J end lost 5 bases, and 12 bases lay between the germline ends. Germline loops: CDR1 MDHEN, CDR2 SYDVKM. In DNA form, the CDR3 reads TGTGCCAGCAGTTCTCCCCCGGGGGACAATGAGCAGTTCTTC. This translates into CASSSPPGDNEQFF.

The V and J genes are TRBV27 and TRBJ2-7; 14 bases align to TRBD2. The CDR3 loop spans 17 amino acids. The V segment lost 6 bases and the J segment 2 bases; nucleotides outside the gene matches: 9. Looked up from germline, CDR1 is MNHEY and CDR2 is SMNVEV (reference sequence). As DNA, the CDR3 is TGTGCCAGCAGGGGCGGGCCGACTAGCGGGGGGGCCTACGAGCAGTACTTC. It codes for CASRGGPTSGGAYEQYF.

This chain uses TRBV6-5 with TRBJ1-3; D gene uncertain. Germline lookup yields CDR1 MNHEY and CDR2 SVGAGI. Between the trimmed V and J ends, which lost 7 bases and 0 bases, there was a span of 13 bases. The CDR3 extends over 15 amino acids. Written as DNA, the CDR3 is TGTGCCAGCACCCGGAGCGTCAGCTCTGGAAACACCATATATTTT. Its protein is CASTRSVSSGNTIYF.

This rearrangement joins TRBV7-9 to TRBJ1-1; tentative D call: TRBD1 (5 bases). Per the germline V gene, CDR1 is SEHNR and CDR2 is FQNEAQ (reference sequence). The germline V and J ends were trimmed by 6 bases and 5 bases, with 16 bases remaining between them. The CDR3 extends over 14 amino acids. The CDR3 protein is CASSPIPGITEAFF. CDR3 coding DNA: TGTGCCAGCAGTCCCATTCCAGGGATTACTGAAGCTTTCTTT.

This rearrangement joins TRBV19 to TRBJ1-4; 9 bases agree with TRBD1. There are 17 residues in the CDR3. The germline V gene encodes CDR1 LNHDA and CDR2 SQIVND (reference sequence). Losses at the gene ends were 4 bases for V and 4 bases for J; bases not matched to a gene: 10. As DNA, the CDR3 is TGTGCCAGTAGTAGTTTCGGACAGGGGACATTTAATGAAAAACTGTTTTTT. Translation gives CASSSFGQGTFNEKLFF.

The rearrangement uses TRBV7-6 and TRBJ2-7; TRBD2 matches at 7 bases. J gave up 2 bases and V 0 bases, and 19 bases lay outside the gene matches. The CDR3 sequence is 20 residues long. The germline V gene has CDR1 SGHVS and CDR2 FNYEAQ. The CDR3 sequence is CASSLATETGSGTTPYEQYF. CDR3 nucleotide sequence: TGTGCCAGCAGCTTAGCGACCGAAACGGGGTCGGGGACTACCCCCTACGAGCAGTACTTC.

Only one count was recorded for this clone. CDR3 sequence reads: CASLRGYGYTF. The CDR3 nucleotides are TGTGCCAGCCTCAGGGGCTATGGCTACACCTTC. The gene calls are TRBV28 and TRBJ1-2, with D perhaps matching TRBD1 (6 bases). CDR1 and CDR2 from the germline V gene are MDHEN and SYDVKM. V lost 8 bases, J lost 4 bases, and 8 bases lay in between. The CDR3 consists of 11 residues.

V is TRBV28 and J is TRBJ1-3; tentatively, D is TRBD1 (6 bases). Trimming took 5 bases from V and 3 from J, leaving 20 bases between them. The CDR3 is 17 amino acids. Germline V gene lookup returns CDR1 MDHEN and CDR2 SYDVKM. In nucleotides, the CDR3 is TGTGCCAGCAGTCTCTATGTGGACAGTTACCTTGGAAACACCATATATTTT. Its protein product is CASSLYVDSYLGNTIYF.

The CDR3 spells CASGTADTDTQYF. As DNA, the CDR3 is TGTGCCAGCGGGACAGCCGACACAGATACGCAGTATTTT. This chain uses TRBV7-9 with TRBJ2-3; 7 bases are a match to TRBD1. CDR1 is SEHNR, CDR2 FQNEAQ, per germline (reference sequence). V dropped 8 bases and J dropped 2; count of bases not matched to a gene: 4. The CDR3 spans 13 residues.

V usage is TRBV11-3 and J usage is TRBJ2-3; D ambiguous. The germline V gene encodes CDR1 SGHNT and CDR2 YENEEA. CDR3 length: 12 residues. The V gene lost 5 bases and the J gene lost 0 bases, with 3 bases spanning the gap. The CDR3 here is CASSSSTDTQYF. The CDR3 DNA reads TGTGCCAGCAGCAGCAGCACAGATACGCAGTATTTT.

V gene TRBV14 combines with J gene TRBJ2-3; 7 bases fit TRBD2. The V segment lost 0 bases and the J segment 3 bases; nucleotides outside the gene matches: 3. The length of the CDR3 is 15 residues. Germline CDR1 is SGHDN and CDR2 is FVKESK. The CDR3 nucleotides read TGTGCCAGCAGCCAAGAGGTGGGGGGGACAGATACGCAGTATTTT. It specifies CASSQEVGGTDTQYF.

The chain joins TRBV5-4 to TRBJ2-7; 10 nucleotides match TRBD1. The germline CDR1 and CDR2 sequences are SGHNT and YYREEE (reference sequence). J was trimmed by 5 bases and V by 2 bases; bases with no gene match: 7. The CDR3 runs to 15 residues. CDR3 sequence: CASSFPGQGNNEQYF. The CDR3 nucleotides read TGTGCCAGCAGCTTTCCGGGACAGGGGAACAACGAGCAGTACTTC.

The chain links TRBV5-1 to TRBJ1-4; 8 bases map to TRBD1. From germline, CDR1 is SGHRS and CDR2 YFSETQ. J gave up 8 bases and V 5 bases, and 11 bases lay outside the gene matches. The CDR3 consists of 15 residues. CDR3 sequence reads: CASSLTGAVREKLFF. Written as DNA, the CDR3 is TGCGCCAGCAGTTTGACAGGGGCTGTACGGGAAAAACTGTTTTTT.

The J gene is TRBJ1-3, the V gene TRBV9; D is ambiguous. The CDR3 consists of 17 residues. Trimming cost V 0 bases and J 2 bases, with 15 bases left between them. The germline V gene has CDR1 SGDLS and CDR2 YYNGEE. The CDR3 DNA sequence: TGTGCCAGCAGCGTAGATCTCCGGGAAGCAACTGGAAACACCATATATTTT. Translating it yields CASSVDLREATGNTIYF. The full variable domain, with the rest looked up from reference TRBV9 and TRBJ1-3, is DSGVTQTPKHLITATGQRVTLRCSPRSGDLSVYWYQQSLDQGLQFLIQYYNGEERAKGNILERFSAQQFPDLHSELNLSSLELGDSALYFCASSVDLREATGNTIYFGEGSWLTVV.

This clone showed up just once. The chain is built from TRBV5-1 and TRBJ2-7, with TRBD1 as a possible D gene (6 bases). Deletions cut 0 bases from V and 2 bases from J, with 15 bases between. CDR1 and CDR2 from the germline V gene are SGHRS and YFSETQ. The CDR3 spans 16 residues. The CDR3 DNA is TGCGCCAGCAGCTTGGTGGGGGCAGGGTTCCCCTACGAGCAGTACTTC. It encodes CASSLVGAGFPYEQYF.

This chain links TRBV2 with TRBJ1-6; TRBD1 is a possible D gene (6 bases). This CDR3 is 15 amino acids long. Germline V gene sequence: CDR1 SNHLY, CDR2 FYNNEI. Between the trimmed V and J ends, which lost 6 bases and 6 bases, there was a span of 15 bases. CDR3 DNA sequence: TGTGCCAGCAGCTACCAAGGACAGTTTAATTCACCCCTCCACTTT. Its translation is CASSYQGQFNSPLHF.

V gene TRBV3-1 (or the pseudogene TRBV3-2) combines with J gene TRBJ2-3; 11 positions agree with TRBD2. In germline, CDR1 is LGHDT, CDR2 YNNKEL (reference sequence). Unmatched junction bases numbered 1, after V lost 4 bases and J lost 1 base. CDR3 length: 15 residues. CDR3 loop: CASSLTSGGTDTQYF. The CDR3 coding sequence is TGTGCCAGCAGCCTGACTAGCGGGGGCACAGATACGCAGTATTTT.

The rearrangement links TRBV4-3 to TRBJ2-5; D is possibly TRBD2 (5 bases). The CDR3 has 15 amino acids. CDR1 and CDR2 (germline): LGHNA, YSLEER. The V gene lost 0 bases and the J gene lost 5 bases, with 13 bases spanning the gap. This chain's CDR3 is CASSQDHGPGETQYF. CDR3 in DNA: TGCGCCAGCAGCCAAGATCATGGCCCGGGGGAGACCCAGTACTTC.

The rearrangement links TRBV6-4 to TRBJ1-3; D remains unclear. V lost 0 bases to trimming and J lost 0 bases, with 6 bases between them. Per germline, CDR1 MRHNA and CDR2 SNTAGT. This CDR3 comprises 15 residues. The CDR3 sequence is CASSDSGISGNTIYF. CDR3 coding DNA: TGTGCCAGCAGTGACTCGGGCATCTCTGGAAACACCATATATTTT.

This chain links TRBV19 with TRBJ2-3, with D possibly TRBD2 on 5 matching bases. There are 16 residues in the CDR3. Per germline, CDR1 LNHDA and CDR2 SQIVND (reference sequence). Trimming pared 4 bases from V and 0 bases from J, leaving 14 bases between. CDR3 residues: CASSNIGGTSTDTQYF. DNA of the CDR3: TGTGCCAGTAGTAACATTGGAGGTACTAGCACAGATACGCAGTATTTT. The complete variable domain, with remaining parts taken from reference TRBV19 and TRBJ2-3, reads DGGITQSPKYLFRKEGQNVTLSCEQNLNHDAMYWYRQDPGQGLRLIYYSQIVNDFQKGDIAEGYSVSREKKESFPLTVTSAQKNPTAFYLCASSNIGGTSTDTQYFGPGTRLTVL.

The rearrangement links TRBV3-1 (or the pseudogene TRBV3-2) to TRBJ2-5; a weak D match, TRBD2 (6 bases). The CDR3 is 15 residues long. Germline-derived CDR1 and CDR2 are LGHDT and YNNKEL (reference sequence). Trimming shortened V by 2 bases and J by 5 bases, and 15 bases separated the two germline ends. The CDR3: CASSQSTSSVETQYF. The CDR3 coding sequence is TGTGCCAGCAGCCAAAGCACTAGCTCGGTTGAGACCCAGTACTTC.

The V and J genes are TRBV6-5 and TRBJ2-7; D is ambiguous. The CDR3 totals 14 residues. Germline V gene sequence: CDR1 MNHEY, CDR2 SVGAGI. V lost 6 bases, J lost 7 bases, and 19 bases lay in between. The CDR3 DNA sequence: TGTGCCAGCAGACAAGACACCACCGCGCGAGAGCAGTACTTC. Its translation is CASRQDTTAREQYF.

The chain employs TRBV28 and TRBJ1-5; weak D call: TRBD1 (5 bases). Germline lookup yields CDR1 MDHEN and CDR2 SYDVKM. V lost 2 bases and J 0 bases, leaving 11 bases between the germline ends. CDR3 length: 16 amino acids. The CDR3 sequence is CASSLRGGHSNQPQHF. CDR3 coding DNA: TGTGCCAGCAGTTTAAGGGGAGGACATAGCAATCAGCCCCAGCATTTT.

This sequence joins TRBV12-3 or TRBV12-4 and TRBJ1-1; tentatively, D is TRBD1 (5 bases). This CDR3 region has 12 residues. Trimming took off 6 bases at V and 10 bases at J, with 15 bases between the two ends. The CDR3 DNA reads as TGTGCCAGCAGCCGCAAAGGGGTTGGAGCTTTCTTT. It encodes CASSRKGVGAFF.

The chain uses TRBV27 and TRBJ2-3; 7 nucleotides align to TRBD2. This CDR3 comprises 16 residues. Germline CDR1 is MNHEY and CDR2 is SMNVEV (reference sequence). V shed 2 bases, J shed 2 bases, and the junction held 7 bases outside the gene matches. Here the CDR3 DNA reads TGTGCCAGCAGTTTAGGGGGGGGAGGGGTCACAGATACGCAGTATTTT. Translation: CASSLGGGGVTDTQYF.

The CDR3 here is CASSHTGAEQYF. CDR3 in DNA: TGTGCCAGCAGTCACACAGGGGCCGAGCAGTACTTC. The chain combines TRBV6-2 or TRBV6-3 with TRBJ2-7; 7 positions match TRBD1. Germline V lookup: CDR1 MNHEY, CDR2 SVGEGT. V shed 5 bases, J shed 6 bases, and the junction held 4 bases outside the gene matches. The CDR3 is 12 amino acids.

The chain uses TRBV11-2 and TRBJ1-2; D gene uncertain. Germline V CDR1 and CDR2: SGHAT, FQNNGV. The CDR3 is 15 residues long. V lost 1 base to trimming and J lost 2 bases, with 11 bases between them. The CDR3 DNA sequence: TGTGCCAGCAGCTTAGTTCCGGGCGGGAACTATGGCTACACCTTC. This sequence encodes CASSLVPGGNYGYTF.

The DNA of the CDR3 is TGTGCCACTTCGGGACAGGGGGCCTTCTGGCACGAGCAGTACTTC. It yields the protein CATSGQGAFWHEQYF. The gene calls are TRBV6-5 and TRBJ2-7; 12 bases line up with TRBD1. This CDR3 has 15 residues. J was trimmed by 5 bases and V by 10 bases; bases with no gene match: 12. Germline-derived CDR1 and CDR2 are MNHEY and SVGAGI.

This clone was counted a single time. V is TRBV29-1 and J is TRBJ1-1; 9 bases map to TRBD1. V was pared by 3 bases and J by 7 bases, with 9 bases of the junction left unmatched. CDR1 is SQVTM and CDR2 is ANQGSEA in the germline V gene. This CDR3 region has 14 residues. CDR3 loop: CSVESGQGILEAFF. DNA for the CDR3: TGCAGCGTTGAGAGCGGACAGGGGATCCTTGAAGCTTTCTTT.

This clone showed up just a few times. The rearrangement links TRBV5-4 to TRBJ1-5, with 7 bases fitting TRBD1. The V and J ends lost 4 bases and 2 bases, in that order; junction bases with no gene match: 3. CDR3 length: 14 amino acids. CDR1 and CDR2 from the germline V gene are SGHNT and YYREEE (reference sequence). CDR3 sequence: CASSQGVGNQPQHF. The CDR3 DNA sequence: TGTGCCAGCAGCCAGGGGGTCGGCAATCAGCCCCAGCATTTT.